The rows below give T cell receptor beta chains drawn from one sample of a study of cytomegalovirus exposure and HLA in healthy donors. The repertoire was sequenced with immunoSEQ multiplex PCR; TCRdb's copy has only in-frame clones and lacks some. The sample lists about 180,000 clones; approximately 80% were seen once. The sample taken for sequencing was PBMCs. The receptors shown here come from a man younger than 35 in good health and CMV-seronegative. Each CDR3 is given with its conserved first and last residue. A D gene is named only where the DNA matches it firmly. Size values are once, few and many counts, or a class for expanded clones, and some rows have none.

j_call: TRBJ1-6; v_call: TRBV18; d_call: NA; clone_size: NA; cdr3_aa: CASSPGQRNSPLHF; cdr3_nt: TGTGCCAGCTCACCAGGACAGCGTAATTCACCCCTCCACTTT
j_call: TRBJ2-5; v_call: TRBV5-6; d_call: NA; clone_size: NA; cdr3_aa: CASTDATRISETQYF; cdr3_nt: TGTGCCAGCACCGACGCTACTAGAATCAGCGAGACCCAGTACTTC
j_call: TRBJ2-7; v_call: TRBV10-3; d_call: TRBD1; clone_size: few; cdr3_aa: CAISESTTPGQAISYEQYF; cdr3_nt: TGTGCCATCAGTGAGTCAACTACTCCGGGACAGGCGATCTCCTACGAGCAGTACTTC
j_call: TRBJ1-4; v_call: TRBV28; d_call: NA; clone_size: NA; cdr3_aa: CASSFSSPLSNEKLFF; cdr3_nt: TGTGCCAGCAGTTTTAGCAGTCCCCTCTCCAATGAAAAACTGTTTTTT
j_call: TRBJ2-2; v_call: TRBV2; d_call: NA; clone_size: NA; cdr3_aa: CASRQGQGTWELFF; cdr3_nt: TGTGCCAGCAGGCAAGGGCAGGGAACCTGGGAGCTGTTTTTT
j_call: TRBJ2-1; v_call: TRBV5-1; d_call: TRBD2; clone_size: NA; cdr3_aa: CASSLEVAGAYNEQFF; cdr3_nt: TGCGCCAGCAGCTTGGAGGTAGCGGGAGCCTACAATGAGCAGTTCTTC
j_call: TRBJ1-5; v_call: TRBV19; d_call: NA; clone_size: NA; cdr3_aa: CASSIEFGPQHF; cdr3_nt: TGTGCCAGTAGTATCGAGTTTGGGCCCCAGCATTTT
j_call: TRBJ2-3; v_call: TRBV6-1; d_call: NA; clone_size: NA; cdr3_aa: CASSADSWNTDTQYF; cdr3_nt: TGTGCCAGCAGTGCGGACAGTTGGAACACAGATACGCAGTATTTT
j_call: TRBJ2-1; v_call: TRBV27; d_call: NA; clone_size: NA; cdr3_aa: CASSLPHSRDEQFF; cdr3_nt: TGTGCCAGCAGTTTGCCACACTCGCGGGATGAGCAGTTCTTC
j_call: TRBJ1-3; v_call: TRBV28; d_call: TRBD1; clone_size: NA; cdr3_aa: CASSSIGTGSGNTIYF; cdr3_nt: TGTGCCAGCAGTTCCATAGGGACAGGGAGCGGAAACACCATATATTTT
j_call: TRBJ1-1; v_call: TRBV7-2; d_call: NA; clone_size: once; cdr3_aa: CASSLRDNPVNEAFF; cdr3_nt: TGTGCCAGCAGCTTACGGGATAACCCTGTTAATGAAGCTTTCTTT
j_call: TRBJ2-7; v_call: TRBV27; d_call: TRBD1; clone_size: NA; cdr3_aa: CASSPQGQGAYEQYF; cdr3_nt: TGTGCCAGCAGTCCCCAGGGACAGGGGGCGTACGAGCAGTACTTC
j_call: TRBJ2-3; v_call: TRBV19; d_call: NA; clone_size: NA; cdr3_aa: CASSIASRGHTQYF; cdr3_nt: TGTGCCAGTAGTATAGCCTCCAGGGGCCATACGCAGTATTTT
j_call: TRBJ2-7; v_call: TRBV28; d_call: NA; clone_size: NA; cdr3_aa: CASNTPRSYEQYF; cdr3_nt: TGTGCCAGCAATACTCCCCGATCCTACGAGCAGTACTTC
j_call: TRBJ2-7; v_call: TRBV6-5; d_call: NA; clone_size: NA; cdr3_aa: CASSYGKLRGEQYF; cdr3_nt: TGTGCCAGCAGTTACGGAAAACTCAGAGGCGAGCAGTACTTC
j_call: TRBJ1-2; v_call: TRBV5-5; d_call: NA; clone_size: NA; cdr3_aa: CASSLVGSQYGYTF; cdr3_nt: TGTGCCAGCAGCCTGGTCGGGTCACAATATGGCTACACCTTC
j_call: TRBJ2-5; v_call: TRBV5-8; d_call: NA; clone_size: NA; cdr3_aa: CASSLARQGQETQYF; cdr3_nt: TGTGCCAGCAGCTTGGCCCGCCAGGGGCAAGAGACCCAGTACTTC
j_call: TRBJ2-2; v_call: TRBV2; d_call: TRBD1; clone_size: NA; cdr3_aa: CASSDDRGSTGELFF; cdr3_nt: TGTGCCAGCAGTGACGACAGGGGGAGTACCGGGGAGCTGTTTTTT
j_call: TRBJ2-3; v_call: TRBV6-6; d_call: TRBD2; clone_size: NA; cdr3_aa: CASRMTSGADTQYF; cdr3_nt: TGTGCCAGCAGGATGACTAGCGGGGCAGATACGCAGTATTTT
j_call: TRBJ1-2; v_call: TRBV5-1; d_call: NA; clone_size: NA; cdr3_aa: CASSLGTTYGYTF; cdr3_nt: TGCGCCAGCAGCTTGGGGACTACGTACGGCTACACCTTC
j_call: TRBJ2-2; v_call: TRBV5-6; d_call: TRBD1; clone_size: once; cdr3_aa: CASSPSGTATGELFF; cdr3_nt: TGTGCCAGCAGCCCCTCCGGGACAGCGACCGGGGAGCTGTTTTTT
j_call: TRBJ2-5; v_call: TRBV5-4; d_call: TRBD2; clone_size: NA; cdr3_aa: CASSLSLAGETQYF; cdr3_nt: TGTGCCAGCAGCTTGTCCCTAGCGGGCGAGACCCAGTACTTC
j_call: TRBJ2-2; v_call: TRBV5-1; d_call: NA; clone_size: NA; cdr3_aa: CASTTEIYTGELFF; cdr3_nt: TGCGCCAGCACAACAGAAATTTACACCGGGGAGCTGTTTTTT
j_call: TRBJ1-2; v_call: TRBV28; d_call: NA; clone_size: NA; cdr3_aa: CASSYGSLYGYTF; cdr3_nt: TGTGCCAGCAGTTACGGGTCCCTCTATGGCTACACCTTC
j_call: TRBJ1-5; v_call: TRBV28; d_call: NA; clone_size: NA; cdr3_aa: CASSQGTYPSNQPQHF; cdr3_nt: TGTGCCAGCAGCCAAGGGACATATCCTAGCAATCAGCCCCAGCATTTT
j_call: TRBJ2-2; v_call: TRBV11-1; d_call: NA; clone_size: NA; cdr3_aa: CASRPIPQDIGELFF; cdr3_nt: TGTGCCAGCAGGCCAATCCCCCAGGATATCGGGGAGCTGTTTTTT
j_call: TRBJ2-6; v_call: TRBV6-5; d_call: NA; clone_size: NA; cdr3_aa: CASISPGANVLTF; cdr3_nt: TGTGCCAGCATTAGCCCTGGGGCCAACGTCCTGACTTTC
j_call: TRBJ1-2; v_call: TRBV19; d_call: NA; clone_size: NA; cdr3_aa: CASRLRGAPYGYTF; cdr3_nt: TGTGCCAGTAGACTACGGGGGGCGCCCTATGGCTACACCTTC
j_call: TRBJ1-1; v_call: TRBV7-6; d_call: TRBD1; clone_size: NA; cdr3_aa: CASSFDRGTEAFF; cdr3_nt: TGTGCCAGCAGCTTTGACAGGGGCACTGAAGCTTTCTTT
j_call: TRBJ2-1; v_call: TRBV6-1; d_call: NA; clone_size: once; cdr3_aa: CASRGLGLYNEQFF; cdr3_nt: TGTGCCAGCAGGGGACTGGGCCTCTACAATGAGCAGTTCTTC
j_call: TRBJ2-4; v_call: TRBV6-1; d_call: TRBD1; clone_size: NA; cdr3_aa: CASSKTGDKNIQYF; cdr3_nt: TGTGCCAGCAGTAAGACAGGGGACAAAAACATTCAGTACTTC
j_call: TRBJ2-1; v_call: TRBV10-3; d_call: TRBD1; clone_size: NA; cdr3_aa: CAISGGDRGYNEQFF; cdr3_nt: TGTGCCATCAGTGGGGGGGACAGGGGATACAATGAGCAGTTCTTC
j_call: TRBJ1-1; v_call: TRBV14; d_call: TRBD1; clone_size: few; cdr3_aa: CASSQDQGQLLNTEAFF; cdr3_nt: TGTGCCAGCAGCCAAGATCAGGGACAGCTCTTGAACACTGAAGCTTTCTTT
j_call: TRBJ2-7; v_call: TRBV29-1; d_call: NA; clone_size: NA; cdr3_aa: CSVGAGTFEQYF; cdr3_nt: TGCAGCGTGGGGGCAGGGACCTTCGAGCAGTACTTC
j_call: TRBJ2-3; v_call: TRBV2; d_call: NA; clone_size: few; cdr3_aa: CASSEGATDTQYF; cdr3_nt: TGTGCCAGCAGTGAAGGGGCAACAGATACGCAGTATTTT
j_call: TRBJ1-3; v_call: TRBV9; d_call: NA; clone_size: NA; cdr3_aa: CASSDLTGNTIYF; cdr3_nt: TGTGCCAGCAGCGATCTTACTGGAAACACCATATATTTT
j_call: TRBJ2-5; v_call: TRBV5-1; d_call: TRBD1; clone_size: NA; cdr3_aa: CASSLSTGGGETQYF; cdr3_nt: TGCGCCAGCAGCTTGTCAACAGGGGGCGGAGAGACCCAGTACTTC
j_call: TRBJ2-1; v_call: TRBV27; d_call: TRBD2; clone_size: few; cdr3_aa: CASSFRLAATYNEQFF; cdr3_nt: TGTGCCAGCAGTTTTCGTCTAGCGGCTACCTACAATGAGCAGTTCTTC
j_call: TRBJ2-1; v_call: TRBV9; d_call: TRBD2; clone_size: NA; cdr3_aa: CASSGRGTSGYNEQFF; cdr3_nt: TGTGCCAGCAGCGGGAGGGGGACTAGCGGTTACAATGAGCAGTTCTTC
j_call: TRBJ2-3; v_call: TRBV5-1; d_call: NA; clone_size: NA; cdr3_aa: CASRGNAGPGDTQYF; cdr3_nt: TGCGCCAGTCGCGGGAATGCGGGACCAGGGGATACGCAGTATTTT